This T cell receptor beta chain was profiled in a study of early T cells in non-severe SARS-CoV-2 infection. Study at large: Whole-blood bulk RNA, unsorted, was sequenced, and chains were unpaired. General study points: Matches to VDJdb favored anti-spike CD8 responses and missed private and CD4 specificities.

Between the trimmed V and J ends, which lost 5 bases and 1 base, there was a span of 17 bases. The germline CDR1 and CDR2 sequences are MNHEY and SVGAGI. The length of the CDR3 is 16 residues. This clonotype was seen more than once but under ten times. Its cognate antigen is unknown. The TCR library protocol attached unique molecular identifiers to the individual cDNA molecules. TCRdb re-derived calls from the 5' RACE reads in MiXCR, one entry per CDR3 protein. The table includes some 64,000 distinct CDR3 sequences, approximately 11% detected once. The chain is built from TRBV6-5 and TRBJ1-2, with a possible D match to TRBD1 (6 bases). The source of this sequence is an adult who was a healthcare worker with PCR-confirmed SARS-CoV-2 infection or an uninfected control (not recorded which). The sequenced sample was whole blood, obtained at baseline. The CDR3: CASSPQRGGRNYGYTF. The CDR3 DNA follows: TGTGCCAGCAGTCCGCAGCGCGGGGGGCGTAACTATGGCTACACCTTC.